Presented here are 23 T cell receptor beta chains from one specimen sequenced in a study of CD8+ T cells in alopecia areata. Extracted from the samples, RNA was reverse transcribed into cDNA to serve as the sequencing template. Measured with immunoSEQ multiplex PCR; TCRdb has only the in-frame clones, and not every one. Found here are roughly 250,000 clones, roughly two thirds of them singletons; the top ten hold more than 0.95%. The material was CD4+ T cells sorted from blood, obtained at week 0. These receptors were taken from a human donor with alopecia areata.

This chain joins TRBV27 and TRBJ1-5, with a weak D call TRBD1 (6 bases). V lost 7 bases to trimming and J lost 1 base, with 17 bases between them. The CDR3 length is 16 residues. Germline loops: CDR1 MNHEY, CDR2 SMNVEV (reference sequence). The CDR3 sequence is CASTRTGGASNQPQHF. The CDR3 DNA follows: TGTGCCAGCACCAGAACGGGGGGCGCGAGCAATCAGCCCCAGCATTTT.

This rearrangement joins TRBV30 to TRBJ1-1, with 9 bases matching TRBD1. The V segment lost 3 bases and the J segment 4 bases; nucleotides outside the gene matches: 3. The CDR3 consists of 13 residues. Germline values: CDR1 GTSNPN, CDR2 SVGIG (reference sequence). CDR3 residues: CAWRGTGPTEAFF. As DNA, the CDR3 is TGTGCCTGGAGGGGGACAGGGCCCACTGAAGCTTTCTTT.

The V call is TRBV11-2, the J call TRBJ2-7, with TRBD2 identical over 7 bases. This CDR3 region has 13 residues. Germline CDR1 SGHAT, CDR2 FQNNGV. V gave up 5 bases and J gave up 3 bases; unmatched junction bases: 4. The CDR3 nucleotides are TGTGCCAGCAGCCGCACTAGCGACTACGAGCAGTACTTC. Translation: CASSRTSDYEQYF. Combining the CDR3 with reference TRBV11-2 and TRBJ2-7 gives the whole variable domain EAGVAQSPRYKIIEKRQSVAFWCNPISGHATLYWYQQILGQGPKLLIQFQNNGVVDDSQLPKDRFSAERLKGVDSTLKIQPAKLEDSAVYLCASSRTSDYEQYFGPGTRLTVT.

V usage is TRBV11-2 and J usage is TRBJ1-1, with D hard to call. This CDR3 has 13 residues. Germline assignment: CDR1 SGHAT and CDR2 FQNNGV. The V gene lost 5 bases and the J gene lost 2 bases, with 9 bases spanning the gap. The CDR3 region is CASSDQQNTEAFF. The CDR3 DNA is TGTGCCAGCAGCGACCAACAAAACACTGAAGCTTTCTTT.

This clone was picked up a small number of times. This specimen includes other DNA sequences encoding the same CDR3. The chain combines TRBV7-2 with TRBJ2-5; perhaps TRBD2 as D (5 bases). The CDR3 has 11 residues. Trimming pared 6 bases from V and 5 bases from J, leaving 7 bases between. Germline lookup yields CDR1 SGHTA and CDR2 FQGNSA. CDR3 loop: CASSPGETQYF. CDR3 sequence (DNA): TGTGCCAGCAGTCCGGGGGAGACCCAGTACTTC.

Only a few counts were recorded for this clone. The chain recombines TRBV5-1 with TRBJ2-7, with 11 nucleotides matching TRBD1. The CDR3 length is 15 residues. J was trimmed by 3 bases and V by 5 bases; bases with no gene match: 7. CDR1 and CDR2 from the germline V gene are SGHRS and YFSETQ. The CDR3 sequence is CASRRTGTGGYEQYF. CDR3 bases: TGCGCCAGCAGACGGACCGGGACAGGGGGCTACGAGCAGTACTTC.

The V gene is TRBV10-3, the J gene TRBJ1-5; the match to TRBD1 covers 7 bases. The V gene's germline CDR1 is ENHRY and CDR2 SYGVKD. V trimming: 10 bases; J trimming: 5 bases; junction bases outside the gene matches: 8. This CDR3 is built from 13 residues. Written as DNA, the CDR3 is TGTGCCACCAGGGGGGACAGCTATCAGCCCCAGCATTTT. Translated, it gives CATRGDSYQPQHF.

V is TRBV5-1 and J is TRBJ2-1; D gene ambiguous. From germline, CDR1 is SGHRS and CDR2 YFSETQ. Trimming removed 1 base from V and 0 bases from J, with 8 bases in between. The CDR3 runs to 15 residues. The CDR3 region is CASSLYSSSYNEQFF. CDR3 in DNA: TGCGCCAGCAGCTTGTACAGTAGCTCCTACAATGAGCAGTTCTTC.

V usage is TRBV29-1 and J usage is TRBJ2-7, with no clear D. The CDR3 is 12 residues long. Trimming removed 5 bases at V and 0 bases at J, with 8 bases between. Per the germline V gene, CDR1 is SQVTM and CDR2 is ANQGSEA. CDR3 bases: TGCAGCGTTCGTCCTAGCTCCTACGAGCAGTACTTC. Amino acids: CSVRPSSYEQYF.

The table lists this clone with a count of one. The CDR3 nucleotides read TGTGCCAGCAGCCCAGGACAGGGAAACTATGGCTACACCTTC. It encodes CASSPGQGNYGYTF. This chain joins TRBV7-9 and TRBJ1-2; 8 bases agree with TRBD1. The CDR3 has 14 amino acids. CDR1 is SEHNR, CDR2 FQNEAQ, per germline (reference sequence). With 5 bases clipped from V and 2 bases from J, the junction kept 4 bases outside the gene matches.

This clone was seen a few times. The rearrangement joins TRBV29-1 to TRBJ1-2; D remains ambiguous. The CDR3 consists of 13 residues. The V and J ends lost 6 bases and 1 base respectively, with 12 bases between them. The germline CDR1 and CDR2 sequences are SQVTM and ANQGSEA. CDR3 DNA sequence: TGCAGCGTCGCCGGACGGGATAACTATGGCTACACCTTC. This sequence encodes CSVAGRDNYGYTF.

V is TRBV29-1 and J is TRBJ2-5, with D hard to call. V lost 6 bases, J lost 5 bases, and 16 bases lay in between. CDR3 length: 13 residues. Germline V gives CDR1 SQVTM, CDR2 ANQGSEA. CDR3 coding DNA: TGCAGCGTCCGACGCAGTCCAGGCGAGACCCAGTACTTC. This codes for CSVRRSPGETQYF.

V is TRBV30 and J is TRBJ2-3; TRBD2 agrees at 9 bases. Trimming removed 4 bases from V and 4 bases from J; junction bases left unmatched: 0. The CDR3 has 12 amino acids. Germline V CDR1 and CDR2: GTSNPN, SVGIG (reference sequence). The CDR3 is CAWTSGADTQYF. The CDR3 nucleotides are TGTGCCTGGACTAGCGGGGCAGATACGCAGTATTTT.

As concerns this clone: The identical CDR3 is also encoded by other nucleotide sequences in the sample. The gene calls are TRBV29-1 and TRBJ1-5; TRBD1 agrees at 9 bases. This CDR3 has 13 residues. V lost 6 bases and J lost 0; bases outside the gene matches: 0. In germline, CDR1 is SQVTM, CDR2 ANQGSEA. The CDR3 bases are TGCAGCGTGGGACAGGGTAGCAATCAGCCCCAGCATTTT. Translated: CSVGQGSNQPQHF. The complete variable domain, with remaining parts taken from reference TRBV29-1 and TRBJ1-5, reads SAVISQKPSRDICQRGTSLTIQCQVDSQVTMMFWYRQQPGQSLTLIATANQGSEATYESGFVIDKFPISRPNLTFSTLTVSNMSPEDSSIYLCSVGQGSNQPQHFGDGTRLSIL.

The J gene is TRBJ1-4, the V gene TRBV5-1; no reliable D call. Trimming took off 7 bases at V and 5 bases at J, with 12 bases between the two ends. The CDR3 runs to 13 residues. Germline V gene data show CDR1 as SGHRS and CDR2 as YFSETQ. CDR3 residues: CASSLTGNEKLFF. The CDR3 DNA reads as TGCGCCAGCTCCCTTACGGGGAATGAAAAACTGTTTTTT. The full variable domain, its missing parts supplied by reference TRBV5-1 and TRBJ1-4, is KAGVTQTPRYLIKTRGQQVTLSCSPISGHRSVSWYQQTPGQGLQFLFEYFSETQRNKGNFPGRFSGRQFSNSRSEMNVSTLELGDSALYLCASSLTGNEKLFFGSGTQLSVL.

The chain has TRBV29-1 and TRBJ2-5, with D unresolved. Germline-derived CDR1 and CDR2 are SQVTM and ANQGSEA. Trimming pared 2 bases from V and 5 bases from J, leaving 9 bases between. The CDR3 is 12 residues long. DNA for the CDR3: TGCAGCGTTGAACGCCAATGGGAGACCCAGTACTTC. Protein product: CSVERQWETQYF.

This clone appeared a few times. This chain links TRBV18 with TRBJ2-5; TRBD2 aligns across 7 bases. This CDR3 comprises 13 residues. CDR1 and CDR2 (germline): KGHSH, LQKENI. The V gene end was trimmed by 6 bases and the J gene end by 5 bases; junction bases not matched to a gene: 6. In DNA form, the CDR3 reads TGTGCCAGCTCGGCTTGGCGGGAGGAGACCCAGTACTTC. It yields the protein CASSAWREETQYF. The entire variable domain, with the rest obtained from reference TRBV18 and TRBJ2-5, is as follows: NAGVMQNPRHLVRRRGQEARLRCSPMKGHSHVYWYRQLPEEGLKFMVYLQKENIIDESGMPKERFSAEFPKEGPSILRIQQVVRGDSAAYFCASSAWREETQYFGPGTRLLVL.

Worth noting for this clone: One junction end disagrees with the germline gene, perhaps due to a read error. The chain couples TRBV7-2 to TRBJ2-1, with D unclear. The germline V gene has CDR1 SGHTA and CDR2 FQGNSA. The CDR3 consists of 14 residues. The CDR3: CVSSYGAAYNEQFF. In DNA form, the CDR3 reads TGTGTCAGCAGCTACGGCGCTGCCTACAATGAGCAGTTCTTC.

This clone was seen a single time. The chain links TRBV25-1 to TRBJ2-7, with D perhaps given as TRBD1 or TRBD2 (5 bases each). There are 13 residues in the CDR3. Looked up from germline, CDR1 is MGHDK and CDR2 is SYGVNS. V was clipped by 3 bases and J by 3 bases, with 9 bases between them. The CDR3 spells CASSEGPRYEQYF. CDR3 sequence (DNA): TGTGCCAGCAGTGAGGGACCGCGCTACGAGCAGTACTTC.

The J gene is TRBJ2-4, the V gene TRBV10-2; no reliable D call. The V gene lost 6 bases and the J gene lost 9 bases, with 9 bases spanning the gap. The CDR3 is made up of 11 amino acids. CDR1 is WSHSY, CDR2 SAAADI, per germline. The CDR3 region has the DNA TGCGCCAGCAGACAAAGTAGCATTCAGTACTTC. Amino acids: CASRQSSIQYF.

This clone was counted between two and nine times. The chain joins TRBV5-5 to TRBJ1-2; TRBD1 might be the D (6 bases). The CDR3 runs to 12 residues. The germline V gene encodes CDR1 SGHKS and CDR2 YYEKEE (reference sequence). The V end lost 7 bases, the J end lost 7 bases, and 14 bases lay between the germline ends. The CDR3 sequence: CASGQGQSGYTF. The CDR3 DNA follows: TGTGCCAGCGGGCAGGGGCAGAGTGGCTACACCTTC.

The gene calls are TRBV16 and TRBJ2-5; D call uncertain. CDR3 length: 16 residues. Germline-derived CDR1 and CDR2 are KGHSY and FQNENV. Trimming shortened V by 1 base and J by 0 bases, and 12 bases separated the two germline ends. For the CDR3, the DNA is TGTGCCAGCAGCCAATATTTATCCCTCGACCAAGAGACCCAGTACTTC. Translated: CASSQYLSLDQETQYF.

V is TRBV29-1 and J is TRBJ2-6; D gene unclear. The CDR3 runs to 15 residues. Germline CDR1 is SQVTM and CDR2 is ANQGSEA. Trimming stripped 1 base from V and 1 base from J, with 8 bases between. CDR3 in amino acids: CSVEVKGSGANVLTF. CDR3 in DNA: TGCAGCGTTGAAGTCAAGGGTTCTGGGGCCAACGTCCTGACTTTC.